Detailed here is one TCR beta chain. Its specificity is not known. This sample is drawn from a study of cytomegalovirus exposure and HLA in healthy donors. Broader study findings: Per a later analysis, approximately 16,000 TCR beta sequences showed association with HLA alleles at 0.05 false discovery rate.

The CDR3 is made up of 16 amino acids. Germline V gives CDR1 SGHAT, CDR2 FQNNGV. V shed 4 bases and J 0 bases; nucleotides not matched to a gene: 5. PCR involved 60 Vbeta and 13 Jbeta primers. Only in-frame clones appear in the TCRdb table, and some are missing; sequencing was by immunoSEQ multiplex PCR. The table shows fewer than 200,000 clones, with approximately 80% occurring only once. The donors were healthy bone marrow donors. The clonotype comes from a man aged 25-40 years in good health and CMV-seropositive. The rearrangement joins TRBV11-2 to TRBJ2-7, with 11 bases lining up with TRBD2. Input material: PBMCs. This CDR3 is CASSYSSGGFSYEQYF. The CDR3 DNA is TGTGCCAGCAGCTACTCTAGCGGGGGGTTCTCCTACGAGCAGTACTTC. The entire variable domain, with the rest obtained from reference TRBV11-2 and TRBJ2-7, is as follows: EAGVAQSPRYKIIEKRQSVAFWCNPISGHATLYWYQQILGQGPKLLIQFQNNGVVDDSQLPKDRFSAERLKGVDSTLKIQPAKLEDSAVYLCASSYSSGGFSYEQYFGPGTRLTVT.